Reported below is one T cell receptor beta chain. Germline V lookup: CDR1 SGHTA, CDR2 FQGNSA. V gave up 3 bases and J gave up 4 bases, with 7 bases separating them. This CDR3 is built from 13 residues. This specimen comes from a study of cytomegalovirus exposure and HLA in healthy donors. PCR primers comprised 60 Vbeta and 13 Jbeta primers. Measured with immunoSEQ multiplex PCR; TCRdb has only the in-frame clones, and not every one. The table has tens of thousands of clones, about 76% seen once. This receptor was obtained from a young man in good health and CMV-seronegative. Material for sequencing was PBMCs. V is TRBV7-2 and J is TRBJ1-5; D remains ambiguous. CDR3 in amino acids: CASSFQRNQPQHF. DNA for the CDR3: TGTGCCAGCAGCTTTCAACGGAATCAGCCCCAGCATTTT. The full variable domain, completed using reference TRBV7-2 and TRBJ1-5, is GAGVSQSPSNKVTEKGKDVELRCDPISGHTALYWYRQSLGQGLEFLIYFQGNSAPDKSGLPSDRFSAERTGGSVSTLTIQRTQQEDSAVYLCASSFQRNQPQHFGDGTRLSIL.